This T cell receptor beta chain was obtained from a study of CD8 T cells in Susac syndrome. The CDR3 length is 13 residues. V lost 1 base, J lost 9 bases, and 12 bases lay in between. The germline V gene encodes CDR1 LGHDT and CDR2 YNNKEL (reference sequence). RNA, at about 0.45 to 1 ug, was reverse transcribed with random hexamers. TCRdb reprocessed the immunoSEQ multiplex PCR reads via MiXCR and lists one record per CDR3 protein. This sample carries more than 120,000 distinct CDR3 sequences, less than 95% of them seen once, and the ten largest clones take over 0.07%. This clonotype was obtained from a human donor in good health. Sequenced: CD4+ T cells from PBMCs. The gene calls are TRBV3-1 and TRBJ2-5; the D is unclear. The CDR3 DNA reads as TGTGCCAGCAGCCAAGTTACGGACGGGTCCCAGTACTTC. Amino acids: CASSQVTDGSQYF.